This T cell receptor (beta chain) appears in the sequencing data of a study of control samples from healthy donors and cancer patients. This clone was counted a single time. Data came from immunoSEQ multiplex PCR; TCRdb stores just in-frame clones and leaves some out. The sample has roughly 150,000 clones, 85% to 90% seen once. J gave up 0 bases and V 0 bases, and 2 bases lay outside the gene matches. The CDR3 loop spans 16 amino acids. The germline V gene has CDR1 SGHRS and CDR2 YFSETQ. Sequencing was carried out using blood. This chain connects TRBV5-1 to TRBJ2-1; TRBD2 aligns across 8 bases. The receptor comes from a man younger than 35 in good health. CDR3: CASSLVAGSSYNEQFF. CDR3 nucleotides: TGCGCCAGCAGCTTGGTAGCGGGGAGCTCCTACAATGAGCAGTTCTTC.